This T cell receptor beta chain was observed in a study of shared clonotypes between healthy human individuals (TCRdb year 2020). Regarding the study in general: The cohort included a few men and two women between 18 and 49 years of age. Per donor, three plates each were used for CD4 naive and CD4 memory, two for CD8 naive, and one for CD8 memory. To estimate repertoire size and how much clonotype sharing occurs between individuals, the study deeply sequenced the blood TCR repertoires of 4 to 6 healthy adults. Different laboratories and diverse techniques were used to prepare libraries and sequence TCR repertoires, to increase sequencing depth and limit assay-specific biases. Between about 0.8 and 9 billion PBMCs per donor were obtained by leukapheresis. The paper as a whole reports these results and caveats: Sampling was limited to blood, and TCR repertoires in tissue likely differ from TCR repertoires in blood. Estimated clonotype richness was generally larger for naive than for memory subsets. Pairwise subsampling indicated that sequencing depth was expected to affect the degree of clonotype sharing among donors. Around 5.4% of naive CD4, around 3.6% of naive CD8, about 2.4% of memory CD4, and 0.35% to 0.5% of memory CD8 clonotypes were shared across a few donors. Compared with non-shared clonotypes, the clonotypes found in all four sorted-subset donors had higher generation probabilities. Incomplete sequencing was indicated by rarefaction of sorted-subset datasets, despite the large sequencing depth. Because the study included only a small number of donors, the genetic and exposure-history diversity represented was limited.

TCR CDR3 regions were amplified from genomic DNA by multiplex PCR using the deep immunoSEQ assay. For each cell subset, the extracted genomic DNA was distributed evenly across all wells of several immunoSEQ 96-well plates, and each plate served as one replicate. For sorted subsets, approximately 190 ng of genomic DNA, equivalent to around 31,000 T cell genomes, went into each replicate PCR. Purified libraries were quantified with a Qubit 3.0 fluorometer, sized on a Bioanalyzer 2100, and re-quantified with the KAPA Library Quantification kit. A separate single-read 150-cycle Illumina NextSeq 550 flow cell was used to sequence each immunoSEQ 96-well plate. Per the source publication's procedure: Because the immunoSEQ output held only junctional sequences and lacked quality scores, the filtering could not match the filtering applied to full-length reads. To assign V/J genes and CDR3, sequences were annotated using PyIR, a Python wrapper for IgBLAST v1.9, with IMGT germline references. Reads were removed for weak V/J assignments (E-value above 1e-6), missing CDR3, stop codons, out-of-frame junctions, or ambiguous translated residues. V3J clonotypes were defined by identical inferred V gene, J gene, and CDR3 amino acid sequence. The percentage overlap between two repertoires was calculated by dividing the number of shared unique clonotypes by the size of the smaller repertoire. RTK rarefaction, the Chao1 estimator, and Recon v2.1 estimates of unobserved clonotypes were used to assess repertoire richness. Generation probabilities were computed with OLGA for all TCRbeta clonotypes obtained by the gDNA method from several donors. TCRdb limited this immuneACCESS table to in-frame rearrangements with V and J called. A share of clones is missing; checked studies link under half to unresolved V genes, and the rest is unexplained. V, J and clone size are taken as reported in that table, and D and trimming were inferred from the DNA itself. The sample table shows 1.5 million to 2.5 million clones, and over 85% are seen once. 1.2% of the sample lies in the top ten.

Note on this clone: Its binding antigen is unknown. Per-base quality was not reported, and no clone a single base away is much larger than it.

CD8 naive samples were CD45RO-negative cells positively selected for CCR7, giving a CD45RA+CCR7+ population that excluded TemRA cells. The donors were healthy, HIV-negative adults with no recently reported acute infections or vaccinations. Every donor was a Caucasian adult living in Nashville, Tennessee, USA. After blood collection by leukapheresis, PBMCs were isolated using Ficoll-Histopaque density gradient centrifugation and then cryopreserved in the vapor phase of liquid nitrogen. Purity and quantity of every magnetically sorted T cell population were checked by analytical flow cytometry. Genomic DNA was isolated from each sorted fraction and quantified by UV absorbance on a Nanodrop 2000c. The cysteine opens and the phenylalanine closes a CDR3 of 15 amino acids. Of all the DNA, just the CDR3 is kept, 45 bases in frame from base 1. CDR1 PRHDT and CDR2 FYEKMQ are derived from the germline V gene (reference sequence). The junction carries 14 bases between V and J, which are trimmed by 5 bases and 0 bases respectively.

The clonotype was recovered from a man aged 18 to 29 in good health. Source material: naive CD8+ T cells sorted from blood. The sample's cell subset or site, from its label and the paper: CD45RA+CCR7+. This receptor chain uses TRBV13 and TRBJ2-7; the D gene cannot be resolved reliably. The CDR3 here reads CASSLGLTSSYEQYF. The base sequence is TGTGCCAGCAGCCTTGGGCTAACCAGCTCCTACGAGCAGTACTTC.